This T cell receptor (beta chain) was obtained from a study of CD8 T cells in Susac syndrome. Study in general: More than 5 sequenced Susac syndrome patients had clinically active disease, while fewer than 10 were in remission. Study results and limitations: Only a relatively small number of individuals were included in the TCR sequencing and HLA analysis.

Concerning this clonotype: The antigen remains unidentified.

cDNA came from 0.5 to 1 ug RNA primed by random hexamers. Coverage of TCR beta CDR3 amplification by immunoSEQ multiplex PCR extended to 54 Vbeta and 13 Jbeta. TCRdb used MiXCR to reprocess the immunoSEQ multiplex PCR reads, holding one entry per CDR3 protein. Of some 160,000 distinct CDR3 sequences listed, almost 96% are singletons. Fulfillment of recently defined diagnostic criteria for definite or probable disease was shown by the patients with Susac syndrome. CDR3 size: 15 residues. Trimming stripped 5 bases from V and 10 bases from J, with 18 bases between. V is TRBV12-3 or TRBV12-4 and J is TRBJ1-6; tentative D call: TRBD1 (5 bases). The source of this sequence is a human donor with Susac syndrome. What was sequenced was CD4+ T cells from PBMCs. The CDR3 nucleotides read TGTGCCAGCAGTCCGGATTTTCGGGGGAACTCACCCCTCCACTTT. Translation: CASSPDFRGNSPLHF.